The 15 T cell receptor beta chains presented below share a single source sample, sequenced in a study of Tregs in tolerant kidney transplant recipients. Clones were sequenced by immunoSEQ multiplex PCR, and TCRdb holds only the in-frame ones, with some missing. Of about 100,000 clones in the sample, 93% were seen once. The sample in question was CD4+ T cells from blood, obtained before the transplant. These receptors were obtained from a human donor who received a combined kidney and bone marrow transplant.

The rearrangement links TRBV6-5 to TRBJ2-1, with a weak D call TRBD1 (7 bases). This CDR3 has 14 amino acids. The V gene's germline CDR1 is MNHEY and CDR2 SVGAGI. The V and J ends lost 5 bases and 6 bases respectively, with 14 bases between them. CDR3 loop: CASSHRQGGNEQFF. In DNA, the CDR3 is TGTGCCAGCAGTCACCGACAGGGAGGCAATGAGCAGTTCTTC.

This clone has just a few counts. The rearrangement uses TRBV11-2 and TRBJ2-7, with TRBD2 as a possible D gene (7 bases). The germline V gene encodes CDR1 SGHAT and CDR2 FQNNGV. V shed 5 bases and J shed 6 bases, with 17 bases lying between them. The CDR3 contains 14 residues. CDR3 loop: CASSPRVGGAEQYF. In nucleotides, the CDR3 is TGTGCCAGCAGCCCCCGGGTAGGGGGGGCCGAGCAGTACTTC.

The rearrangement joins TRBV11-2 to TRBJ2-3, with D maybe TRBD2 (5 bases). This CDR3 is built from 14 residues. In germline, CDR1 is SGHAT, CDR2 FQNNGV. Trimming took off 2 bases at V and 5 bases at J, with 11 bases between the two ends. CDR3 in DNA: TGTGCCAGCAGCTTATTAGCGCAGGAAGATACGCAGTATTTT. Translated, it gives CASSLLAQEDTQYF.

The chain is built from TRBV19 and TRBJ1-5; possibly TRBD1 for D (6 bases). The CDR3 has 14 residues. Germline assignment: CDR1 LNHDA and CDR2 SQIVND (reference sequence). Between the trimmed V and J ends, which lost 5 bases and 4 bases, there was a span of 12 bases. Here the CDR3 DNA reads TGTGCCAGTAGTGGCGGACAGCCTAATCAGCCCCAGCATTTT. It codes for CASSGGQPNQPQHF.

The gene calls are TRBV5-1 and TRBJ2-7; D is perhaps TRBD1 (6 bases). Germline loops: CDR1 SGHRS, CDR2 YFSETQ. Trimming removed 0 bases from V and 3 bases from J, with 10 bases in between. The CDR3 extends over 14 amino acids. The CDR3 sequence: CASSLGTGIYEQYF. The CDR3 nucleotides are TGCGCCAGCAGCTTGGGAACAGGGATCTACGAGCAGTACTTC.

The chain couples TRBV7-8 to TRBJ2-2; 7 bases agree with TRBD1. Germline CDR1 reads SGHVS; CDR2 reads FQNEAQ. V was pared by 1 base and J by 4 bases, with 6 bases of the junction left unmatched. CDR3 length equals 16 residues. The CDR3 region has the DNA TGTGCCAGCAGCTTAGTTTCAGGGGGTGCCACCGGGGAGCTGTTTTTT. Protein product: CASSLVSGGATGELFF.

This chain uses TRBV30 with TRBJ2-3; D perhaps matches TRBD1 (5 bases). Germline CDR1 reads GTSNPN; CDR2 reads SVGIG (reference sequence). The V end lost 0 bases, the J end lost 4 bases, and 5 bases lay between the germline ends. This CDR3 comprises 12 residues. DNA for the CDR3: TGTGCCTGGAGTGTAGGGGCAGATACGCAGTATTTT. This gives the protein CAWSVGADTQYF.

This clone was found once. V is TRBV5-1 and J is TRBJ2-3; no reliable D call. This CDR3 has 14 amino acids. Germline lookup yields CDR1 SGHRS and CDR2 YFSETQ. V lost 0 bases and J lost 1, with 6 bases in between. The CDR3 region is CASSLAPGTDTQYF. CDR3 sequence (DNA): TGCGCCAGCAGCTTGGCCCCCGGCACAGATACGCAGTATTTT.

This chain joins TRBV11-3 and TRBJ2-3, with 8 nucleotides matching TRBD2. Trimming removed 6 bases from V and 0 bases from J; junction bases left unmatched: 2. Germline CDR1 is SGHNT and CDR2 is YENEEA. The CDR3 spans 14 residues. The CDR3 protein is CASRLAESTDTQYF. The CDR3, as DNA: TGTGCCAGCAGACTAGCGGAGAGCACAGATACGCAGTATTTT.

The V gene is TRBV5-8, the J gene TRBJ1-1, with D uncertain. This CDR3 spans 12 amino acids. Germline CDR1 is SGHTS and CDR2 is YDEGEE. The germline V and J ends were trimmed by 0 bases and 7 bases, with 7 bases remaining between them. The CDR3 loop is CASSLVKREAFF. In DNA, the CDR3 is TGTGCCAGCAGCTTGGTCAAGCGTGAAGCTTTCTTT.

In this sample, this clone turned up once. V usage is TRBV21-1 and J usage is TRBJ1-4. TRBV21-1 is a listed pseudogene. This CDR3 has 16 amino acids. CDR3 protein: CASSKVSRLYNEKLFF. CDR3 coding DNA: TGTGCCAGCAGCAAAGTGAGTCGACTATATAATGAAAAACTGTTTTTT.

The chain couples TRBV7-3 to TRBJ2-1, with 11 positions matching TRBD2. The CDR3 has 15 residues. J lost 4 bases, V lost 3 bases, and 2 bases had no gene match. Germline V gene lookup returns CDR1 SGHTA and CDR2 FQGTGA. This chain's CDR3 is CASSLRLAGYNEQFF. In nucleotides, the CDR3 is TGTGCCAGCAGCTTGAGACTAGCGGGATACAATGAGCAGTTCTTC.

The genes are TRBV6-6 and TRBJ1-1, with a tentative D call TRBD1 (5 bases). V gave up 0 bases and J gave up 8 bases, with 13 bases separating them. This CDR3 is 14 amino acids long. Germline loops: CDR1 MNHNY, CDR2 SVGAGI (reference sequence). As DNA, the CDR3 is TGTGCCAGCAGTTACTCGCCTTGGGGCGTCGAAGCTTTCTTT. It yields the protein CASSYSPWGVEAFF.

This chain uses TRBV28 with TRBJ2-7, with D tentatively TRBD1 (5 bases). The CDR3 totals 12 residues. Trimming stripped 3 bases from V and 6 bases from J, with 9 bases between. CDR1 and CDR2 (germline): MDHEN, SYDVKM. The CDR3 coding sequence is TGTGCCAGCAGTTTGGGGCGGCGCGAGCAGTACTTC. Translating gives CASSLGRREQYF.

The chain is built from TRBV5-5 and TRBJ2-7; D may be TRBD2 (6 bases). This CDR3 is 13 amino acids long. The germline V gene encodes CDR1 SGHKS and CDR2 YYEKEE (reference sequence). Trimming took off 4 bases at V and 5 bases at J, with 13 bases between the two ends. CDR3 DNA: TGTGCCAGCAGCATACGGACGGGGGACGAGCAGTACTTC. Its translation is CASSIRTGDEQYF.